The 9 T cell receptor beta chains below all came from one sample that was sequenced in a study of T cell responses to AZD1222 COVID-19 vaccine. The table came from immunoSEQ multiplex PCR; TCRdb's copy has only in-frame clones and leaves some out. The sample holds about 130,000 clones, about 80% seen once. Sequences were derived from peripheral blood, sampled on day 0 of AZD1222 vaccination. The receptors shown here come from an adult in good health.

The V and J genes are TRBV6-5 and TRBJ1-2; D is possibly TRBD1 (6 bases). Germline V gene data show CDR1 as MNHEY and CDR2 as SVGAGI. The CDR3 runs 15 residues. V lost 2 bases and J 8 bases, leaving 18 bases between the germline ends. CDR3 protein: CASSYTPDSWEGYTF. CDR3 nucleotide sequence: TGTGCCAGCAGTTACACCCCGGACAGCTGGGAGGGCTACACCTTC.

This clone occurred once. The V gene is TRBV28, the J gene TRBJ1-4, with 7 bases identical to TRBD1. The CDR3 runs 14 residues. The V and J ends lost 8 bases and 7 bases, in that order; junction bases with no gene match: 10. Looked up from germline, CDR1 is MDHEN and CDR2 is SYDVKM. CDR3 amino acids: CASGQGQRGEKLFF. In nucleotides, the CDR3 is TGTGCCAGCGGCCAGGGACAGCGGGGTGAAAAACTGTTTTTT. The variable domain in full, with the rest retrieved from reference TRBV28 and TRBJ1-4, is DVKVTQSSRYLVKRTGEKVFLECVQDMDHENMFWYRQDPGLGLRLIYFSYDVKMKEKGDIPEGYSVSREKKERFSLILESASTNQTSMYLCASGQGQRGEKLFFGSGTQLSVL.

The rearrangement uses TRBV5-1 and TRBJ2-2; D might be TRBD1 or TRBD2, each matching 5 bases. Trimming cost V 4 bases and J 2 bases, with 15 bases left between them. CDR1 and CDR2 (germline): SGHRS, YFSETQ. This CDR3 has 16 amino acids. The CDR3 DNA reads TGCGCCAGCAGCCTCGGGACGGACTTTAACACCGGGGAGCTGTTTTTT. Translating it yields CASSLGTDFNTGELFF.

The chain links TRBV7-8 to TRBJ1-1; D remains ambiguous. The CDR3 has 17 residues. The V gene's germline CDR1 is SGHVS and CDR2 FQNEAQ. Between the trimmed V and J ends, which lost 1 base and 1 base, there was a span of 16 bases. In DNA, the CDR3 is TGTGCCAGCAGCTTAGTCCTTGCGGTTCTCAAGAACACTGAAGCTTTCTTT. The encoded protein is CASSLVLAVLKNTEAFF.

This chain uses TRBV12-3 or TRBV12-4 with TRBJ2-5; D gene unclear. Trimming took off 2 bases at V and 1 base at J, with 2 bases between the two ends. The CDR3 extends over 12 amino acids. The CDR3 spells CASSLFQETQYF. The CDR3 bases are TGTGCCAGCAGTTTATTCCAAGAGACCCAGTACTTC.

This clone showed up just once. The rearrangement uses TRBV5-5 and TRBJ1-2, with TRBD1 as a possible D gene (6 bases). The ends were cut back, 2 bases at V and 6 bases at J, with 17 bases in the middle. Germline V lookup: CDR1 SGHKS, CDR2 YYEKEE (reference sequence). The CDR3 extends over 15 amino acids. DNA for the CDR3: TGTGCCAGCAGCTTTGGCGGGGGGCTAGTAAATGGCTACACCTTC. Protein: CASSFGGGLVNGYTF.

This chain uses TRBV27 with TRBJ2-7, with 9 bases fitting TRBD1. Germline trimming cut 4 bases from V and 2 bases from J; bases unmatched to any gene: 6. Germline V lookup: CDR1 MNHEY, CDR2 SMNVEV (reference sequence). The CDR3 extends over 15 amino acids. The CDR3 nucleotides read TGTGCCAGCAGTTCCCAGGGACAGGGAACCTACGAGCAGTACTTC. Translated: CASSSQGQGTYEQYF.

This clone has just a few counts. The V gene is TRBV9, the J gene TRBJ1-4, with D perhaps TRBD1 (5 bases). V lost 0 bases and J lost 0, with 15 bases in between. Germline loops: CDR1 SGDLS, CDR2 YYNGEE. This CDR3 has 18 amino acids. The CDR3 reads CASSVDRGRVPTNEKLFF. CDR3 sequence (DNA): TGTGCCAGCAGCGTAGATCGGGGGAGGGTACCAACTAATGAAAAACTGTTTTTT.

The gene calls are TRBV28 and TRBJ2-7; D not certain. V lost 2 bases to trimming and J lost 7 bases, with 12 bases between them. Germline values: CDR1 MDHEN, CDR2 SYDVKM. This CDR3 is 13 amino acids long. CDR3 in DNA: TGTGCCAGCAGTTTAACGCAGCCAAGGGAGCAGTACTTC. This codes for CASSLTQPREQYF.